This TCR beta chain was captured in a study of CXCR3-negative and CXCR3-positive naive CD8 T cells (dated by TCRdb to between 2019 and 2020). About the study as a whole: In total, 130 million to 150 million TRB reads were obtained, which works out to roughly 1.5 +/- 0.3 million reads per library. Naive subsets from about five donors and memory cells from 3 donors were included in the TRBV-TRBJ cluster analysis. The diversity and physicochemical repertoire analyses included more than nine donors pooled from two independent experiments. General findings and caveats noted by the study authors: Both naive subsets had comparably high repertoire diversity, while memory CD8+ T cells had much lower repertoire diversity. Because surface CD5, which is linked to self-reactivity in mice, was comparable between the naive subsets, TCR interaction strength was also inferred from the physicochemical properties of TRB CDR3s. Naive CXCR3-negative and CXCR3-positive cells from the same donor showed similar TRBV-TRBJ usage, whereas memory cells showed distinct patterns. CXCR3 expression partially decreased after cryopreservation, so most assays used freshly isolated PBMCs. Compared with CXCR3-negative naive cells, CXCR3-positive naive cells had TRB CDR3s with higher hydrophobicity (lower Kidera factor 4), lower energy, and higher strength and volume indices.

TCRdb records NextSeq 550 as the sequencer. The Human TCR Profiling Kit (MiLaboratory) was used to prepare UMI-labeled 5' RACE TRB cDNA libraries. The full amount of extracted RNA was used for cDNA synthesis, and the full amount of resulting cDNA was used for PCR amplification. The libraries were made side by side, with each library going through the same number of PCR cycles. The paper's processing steps were these. MIGEC and MiXCR extracted about 53,000 +/- 10,000 unique UMI-labeled TRB cDNA molecules per library, requiring at least two reads per UMI. On average, each library contained about 40,000 +/- 10,000 functional in-frame TRB CDR3 nucleotide clonotypes without stop codons. After downsampling to 5000 UMI-labeled TRB molecules per sample, diversity metrics such as normalized Shannon-Wiener and Chao1 were calculated in VDJtools. Clonotype-size-weighted physicochemical properties of the central five CDR3 residues (interaction energy, strength, volume and Kidera factor 4) were computed in VDJtools. TCRdb reprocessed the sequencing reads and holds a single record per CDR3 protein sequence, with no DNA. V and J calls and clone size were set by TCRdb, not the authors. This sample's table contains 85,000 to 130,000 distinct CDR3 sequences. Roughly 0.38% of the sample is taken by the ten largest.

As for this clonotype: The antigen it recognizes is unknown.

For every CD8+ T cell subset, 300,000 cells were flow-sorted straight into RLT lysis buffer, and each subset was sorted in triplicate. To keep memory contaminants out, a stringent definition of naive CD8+ T cells was applied: CD45RO-CCR7+CD27+CD95-. Standard density gradient centrifugation was used to isolate peripheral blood mononuclear cells from buffy coats. Naive CXCR3-negative and CXCR3-positive CD8+ T cells were flow-sorted using a FACSAria III. Total RNA was extracted from sorted cells using an RNeasy Mini Kit. The CDR3, cysteine through phenylalanine, is 12 amino acids long. No coding sequence is recorded. Taken from the germline V gene, the CDR1 and CDR2 loops are SGDLS and YYNGEE.

The sequence is built from TRBV9 and TRBJ2-7; checking the TCRdb D call of TRBD2 is not possible without DNA. The sequence derives from a human donor in good health. Some clones in this sample may be carry-over from other donors' samples. The specimen sequenced was naive CXCR3+ CD8+ T cells from blood. According to the study, the label for this sample's cell subset or site signals: CD45RO-CCR7+CD27+CD95- naive CD8+ T cells expressing CXCR3 (TNR3+). CDR3 loop: CASSGLADEQYF.